The 5 T cell receptor beta chains given below trace back to one sample, sequenced in a study of blood T cell repertoires in COVID-19. Method: immunoSEQ multiplex PCR; TCRdb's copy keeps in-frame clones and lacks some. The repertoire holds about 170,000 clones, with 80% to 90% as singletons. Source material: PBMCs or T cells enriched from blood (not recorded which). Receptors originate from a woman in her 50s in a cohort exposed to, infected with or recovered from COVID-19 (not recorded which).

A few counts support this clone. V is TRBV19 and J is TRBJ1-4; TRBD1 matches at 9 bases. The CDR3 has 13 amino acids. CDR1 and CDR2 from the germline V gene are LNHDA and SQIVND (reference sequence). The V and J ends lost 10 bases and 5 bases, in that order; junction bases with no gene match: 5. This CDR3 reads CATEDRGNEKLFF. Here the CDR3 DNA reads TGTGCCACCGAGGACAGGGGAAATGAAAAACTGTTTTTT.

This chain joins TRBV4-3 and TRBJ1-4; D perhaps matches TRBD1 (5 bases). Germline V gene data show CDR1 as LGHNA and CDR2 as YSLEER. Trimming pared 0 bases from V and 4 bases from J, leaving 18 bases between. The CDR3 consists of 18 residues. In nucleotides, the CDR3 is TGCGCCAGCAGCCAAGATAGGGGCCAGGGCGGCCATAATGAAAAACTGTTTTTT. Translation: CASSQDRGQGGHNEKLFF.

The chain links TRBV19 to TRBJ1-5, with D perhaps matching TRBD1 (6 bases). This CDR3 has 16 residues. The V gene's germline CDR1 is LNHDA and CDR2 SQIVND (reference sequence). V was clipped by 4 bases and J by 4 bases, with 17 bases between them. The DNA for the CDR3 is TGTGCCAGTAGTAGGGCAGGGGCCCCTCTTAATCAGCCCCAGCATTTT. Translation: CASSRAGAPLNQPQHF. Together with reference TRBV19 and TRBJ1-5, the CDR3 gives the full variable domain: DGGITQSPKYLFRKEGQNVTLSCEQNLNHDAMYWYRQDPGQGLRLIYYSQIVNDFQKGDIAEGYSVSREKKESFPLTVTSAQKNPTAFYLCASSRAGAPLNQPQHFGDGTRLSIL.

This clone was detected a few times. The rearrangement uses TRBV28 and TRBJ1-5; no firm D call. CDR3 size: 15 residues. Germline V CDR1 and CDR2: MDHEN, SYDVKM. V lost 3 bases, J lost 2 bases, and 11 bases lay in between. The CDR3: CASSFGSLGNQPQHF. CDR3 DNA: TGTGCCAGCAGTTTTGGGAGTTTGGGCAATCAGCCCCAGCATTTT.

J is TRBJ2-7 and V is TRBV7-9; 9 positions match TRBD1. This CDR3 is 15 amino acids long. Germline CDR1 is SEHNR and CDR2 is FQNEAQ (reference sequence). After removal of 6 bases from V and 6 bases from J, the junction contained 12 bases not matched to a gene. The CDR3 region is CASSPPGQGLGEQYF. Here the CDR3 DNA reads TGTGCCAGCAGTCCTCCGGGACAGGGACTCGGCGAGCAGTACTTC.